This T cell receptor beta chain is from a study of blood T cell repertoires in COVID-19. Turning to the study itself: PBMCs, B-cell-depleted T cells, or T cells provided the cDNA or gDNA that made up the material.

Patients at the Seattle site were enrolled during active infection and followed longitudinally. Produced via immunoSEQ multiplex PCR; TCRdb's table is partial and in-frame only. The repertoire includes 300,000 to 350,000 clones, approximately 86% of them detected once, and just over 9.5% sits in the top ten. The CDR3 consists of 16 residues. The germline gives CDR1 SGHTA, CDR2 FQGNSA. After removal of 0 bases from V and 2 bases from J, the junction contained 5 bases not matched to a gene. Sequencing used peripheral blood. J is TRBJ2-7 and V is TRBV7-2, with 9 bases identical to TRBD2. This sequence originates from a man aged 25 to 45 with COVID-19, enrolled during active disease. CDR3 nucleotide sequence: TGTGCCAGCAGCTTAGCATCGACTAGCGGCACCTACGAGCAGTACTTC. Translation: CASSLASTSGTYEQYF.